The rows below give T cell receptor beta chains drawn from one sample of a study of cytomegalovirus exposure and HLA in healthy donors. The assay was immunoSEQ multiplex PCR, and TCRdb's table has in-frame clones only and misses some. The sample contains approximately 110,000 clones, roughly 70% of which appear only once. Input material: PBMCs. These receptors were collected from a middle-aged man in good health and CMV-seropositive. CDR3s include the opening cysteine and the closing phenylalanine or tryptophan. A D gene is named only where the DNA matches it firmly. Expanded clones are given a class, and other clones once, few, many or no size at all.

J,V,size,D,DNA,CDR3
TRBJ1-4,TRBV30,.,.,TGTGCCTGGGGGCAGGAAAAACTGTTTTTT,CAWGQEKLFF
TRBJ2-5,TRBV28,.,TRBD2,TGTGCCAGCAGTTTAGGGACTAGTTTGCAGACCCAGTACTTC,CASSLGTSLQTQYF
TRBJ2-5,TRBV6-1,.,TRBD1,TGTGCCAGCTGGGACAGGGGGACGGTGATAGAGACCCAGTACTTC,CASWDRGTVIETQYF
TRBJ2-5,TRBV30,.,.,TGTGCCTGGAGTGGGACAGTAAAAGAGACCCAGTACTTC,CAWSGTVKETQYF
TRBJ2-3,TRBV9,few,TRBD2,TGTGCCAGCAGCGTAGGAAATAGCGGGGTGGTCGGGGATACGCAGTATTTT,CASSVGNSGVVGDTQYF
TRBJ1-4,TRBV4-2,few,TRBD1,TGTGCCAGCAGCCAAGGGGACAGTAATGAAAAACTGTTTTTT,CASSQGDSNEKLFF
TRBJ2-7,TRBV7-2,.,.,TGTGCCAGCAGAACTGACCTAGGGGCACGCGAGCAGTACTTC,CASRTDLGAREQYF
TRBJ1-4,TRBV29-1,.,.,TGCAGCGTTGAAGATCCCGGCAGCGGAGGGGAAAAACTGTTTTTT,CSVEDPGSGGEKLFF
TRBJ2-7,TRBV25-1,.,TRBD1,TGTGCCAGCGGGGGACAGGGCCTACGAGGGCAGTACTTC,CASGGQGLRGQYF
TRBJ2-7,TRBV27,.,TRBD2,TGTGCCAGCAGTTCCGTGACTAGCGAGTACGAGCAGTACTTC,CASSSVTSEYEQYF
TRBJ2-3,TRBV19,.,TRBD2,TGTGCCAGTAGTATAAGGCTAGCGGGATCAGATACGCAGTATTTT,CASSIRLAGSDTQYF
TRBJ1-5,TRBV6-1,few,TRBD1,TGTGCCAGCAGTGGGACAGGGGTTCAGCCCCAGCATTTT,CASSGTGVQPQHF
TRBJ2-7,TRBV28,.,.,TGTGCCAGCTCCCCTCTGGGCGCCTACGAGCAGTACTTC,CASSPLGAYEQYF
TRBJ1-1,TRBV30,few,.,TGTGCCTGGAGAGCTTGGACCGGGGACACTGAAGCTTTCTTT,CAWRAWTGDTEAFF
TRBJ1-1,TRBV6-1,.,.,TGTGCCAGCAGGGTGGGGGGAGGAGGCACTGAAGCTTTCTTT,CASRVGGGGTEAFF
TRBJ2-5,TRBV27,.,TRBD1,TGTGCCAGCAGTTTCCAGGGGGTCGCGGGGACCCAGTACTTC,CASSFQGVAGTQYF
TRBJ2-4,TRBV25-1,once,TRBD2,TGTGCCAGCAGTCCTCGGACTAGCGGGAGGTTTGGCATTCAGTACTTC,CASSPRTSGRFGIQYF
TRBJ2-1,TRBV9,.,TRBD2,TGTGCCAGCAGCGTCTCGTTGGCGGGAGGGGACAATGAGCAGTTCTTC,CASSVSLAGGDNEQFF
TRBJ1-2,TRBV6-1,.,.,TGTGCCAGCAGTGACCCGGGTTTGAGTGTGAGTAGAACCTTC,CASSDPGLSVSRTF
TRBJ2-5,TRBV9,.,TRBD2,TGTGCCAGCAGCGTAGACTTCGGGAGGGAAGAGACCCAGTACTTC,CASSVDFGREETQYF
TRBJ2-5,TRBV7-9,few,.,TGTGCCAGCAGCTTAGTCCAGATGTACCAAGAGACCCAGTACTTC,CASSLVQMYQETQYF
TRBJ2-2,TRBV2,once,TRBD1,TGTGCCAGCATTCAACGGACAGGCCTGAACGCCGGGGAGCTGTTTTTT,CASIQRTGLNAGELFF
TRBJ1-2,TRBV6-1,.,.,TGTGCCAACTATCAGGGCTATGGCTACACCTTC,CANYQGYGYTF
TRBJ1-2,TRBV28,few,.,TGTGCCAGCGCGGAGGTAGTTGGCTATGGCTACACCTTC,CASAEVVGYGYTF
TRBJ1-1,TRBV14,once,.,TGTGCCAGCAGCTCATCTCGGGGAACTGAAGCTTTCTTT,CASSSSRGTEAFF
TRBJ2-1,TRBV29-1,.,TRBD2,TGCAGCGTTGAAGATCTTAGCGGGATTGGCAATGAGCAGTTCTTC,CSVEDLSGIGNEQFF
TRBJ1-2,TRBV11-2,.,.,TGTGCCAGCAGCTTATGGGGAGGTGAGGGCTACACCTTC,CASSLWGGEGYTF
TRBJ1-2,TRBV7-8,few,TRBD1,TGTGCCAGCAACTCACAGGGGGCTCATGGCTACACCTTC,CASNSQGAHGYTF
TRBJ2-7,TRBV20-1,.,.,TGCAGTGCTAGGACAACCTACGAGCAGTACTTC,CSARTTYEQYF
TRBJ1-2,TRBV19,.,TRBD1,TGTGCCAGTAGTCCCCGGGACAGGGAGGGCTACACCTTC,CASSPRDREGYTF
TRBJ2-3,TRBV4-2,.,TRBD2,TGTGCCAGCAGCCAACCGGGAGGGGTGGATACGCAGTATTTT,CASSQPGGVDTQYF
TRBJ1-1,TRBV29-1,few,.,TGCAGCGTTCCTACAGGGAGAGGAGCTTTCTTT,CSVPTGRGAFF
TRBJ2-3,TRBV4-1,.,TRBD1,TGCGCCAGCAGCCCTACCAGGGGGCGAATAGATACGCAGTATTTT,CASSPTRGRIDTQYF
TRBJ2-5,TRBV7-9,.,.,TGTGCCAGCAGCTTAAGTGGTCGGGAGACCCAGTACTTC,CASSLSGRETQYF
TRBJ2-7,TRBV28,.,.,TGTGCCAGCAGTCCGCCCCCGGGATTTTACGAGCAGTACTTC,CASSPPPGFYEQYF
TRBJ2-1,TRBV9,once,TRBD2,TGTGCCAGCAGCGTTTATGGCGGGGGATCCTACAATGAGCAGTTCTTC,CASSVYGGGSYNEQFF
TRBJ2-1,TRBV10-1,.,.,TGCGCCAGCAGTGAGTTAGCGGAAAGGAATGAGCAGTTCTTC,CASSELAERNEQFF
TRBJ2-1,TRBV2,.,.,TGTGCCAGCAGTGAGGGCGGAGGCTCCTACAATGAGCAGTTCTTC,CASSEGGGSYNEQFF
TRBJ2-1,TRBV6-5,.,TRBD1,TGTGCCAGCGGGGCAGGGGGCATGAATGAGCAGTTCTTC,CASGAGGMNEQFF
TRBJ1-2,TRBV20-1,.,.,TGCAGTGCTAGAAGGGGTGGCTACACCTTC,CSARRGGYTF
TRBJ1-4,TRBV7-9,few,.,TGTGCCAGCAGCTTAGCCCTCAATGAAAAACTGTTTTTT,CASSLALNEKLFF
TRBJ1-4,TRBV6-5,few,.,TGTGCCAGCAGTTACTCGAGGGGGGGAAGGGAAAAACTGTTTTTT,CASSYSRGGREKLFF
TRBJ2-2,TRBV30,once,.,TGTGCCTGGAGTGTACTTCTTAGAGGGAATACCGGGGAGCTGTTTTTT,CAWSVLLRGNTGELFF
TRBJ2-1,TRBV11-3,.,TRBD2,TGTGCCAGCAGCTCGACTAGCGGGAGCGGTAATGAGCAGTTCTTC,CASSSTSGSGNEQFF
TRBJ2-4,TRBV7-9,once,.,TGTGCCAGCAGCCTCCCGCCTGGACAAGCCAAAAACATTCAGTACTTC,CASSLPPGQAKNIQYF
TRBJ1-2,TRBV7-6,.,.,TGTGCCAGCAGCTTAGAGGACAGATCCTATGGCTACACCTTC,CASSLEDRSYGYTF
TRBJ1-5,TRBV19,few,.,TGTGCCAGTAGCCCTAGGGAGGGTATAAGCAATCAGCCCCAGCATTTT,CASSPREGISNQPQHF